Listed here are 7 T cell receptor beta chains from one sample, sequenced in a study of blood T cell repertoires in COVID-19. Using immunoSEQ multiplex PCR, the repertoire was profiled, and TCRdb retains in-frame clones only, with some absent. The table has 200,000 to 250,000 clones, around 85% seen once. The sample comprised peripheral blood. These receptors originate from a man aged 50 to 59 with COVID-19, enrolled during active disease.

The chain links TRBV25-1 to TRBJ2-7, with a possible D match to TRBD1 (6 bases). CDR3 length: 14 residues. Looked up from germline, CDR1 is MGHDK and CDR2 is SYGVNS. Deletions cut 3 bases from V and 1 base from J, with 10 bases between. This chain's CDR3 is CASSDFRGSYEQYF. The CDR3 bases are TGTGCCAGCAGTGATTTCAGGGGATCCTACGAGCAGTACTTC.

V gene TRBV6-5 combines with J gene TRBJ2-1; D may be TRBD2 (6 bases). The CDR3 runs to 13 residues. Looked up from germline, CDR1 is MNHEY and CDR2 is SVGAGI. The ends were cut back, 5 bases at V and 16 bases at J, with 21 bases in the middle. Here the CDR3 DNA reads TGTGCCAGCAGTCGGCAGGGAGGTGAAAGCATTTTCTTC. This sequence encodes CASSRQGGESIFF.

J is TRBJ2-7 and V is TRBV10-3; D call uncertain. Trimming removed 0 bases from V and 0 bases from J, with 9 bases in between. The length of the CDR3 is 15 residues. The germline V gene has CDR1 ENHRY and CDR2 SYGVKD. The DNA for the CDR3 is TGTGCCATCAGTGAGTCCCCTTCGGGCTCCTACGAGCAGTACTTC. Its protein is CAISESPSGSYEQYF.

The genes are TRBV15 and TRBJ2-2; 7 nucleotides align to TRBD1. After removal of 9 bases from V and 4 bases from J, the junction contained 14 bases not matched to a gene. Looked up from germline, CDR1 is LNHNV and CDR2 is YYDKDF (reference sequence). The CDR3 is 16 residues long. This chain's CDR3 is CATRRQGWPGTGELFF. For the CDR3, the DNA is TGTGCCACGAGGAGACAGGGTTGGCCGGGCACCGGGGAGCTGTTTTTT.

The chain combines TRBV2 with TRBJ1-2, with 8 bases matching TRBD1. The CDR3 length is 15 residues. Germline V CDR1 and CDR2: SNHLY, FYNNEI. Trimming took 2 bases from V and 6 from J; bases not matched to a gene: 8. CDR3 nucleotides: TGTGCCAGCAGTGAAATGAGACAGGGGATGAATGGCTACACCTTC. It yields the protein CASSEMRQGMNGYTF. Together with reference TRBV2 and TRBJ1-2, the CDR3 gives the full variable domain: EPEVTQTPSHQVTQMGQEVILRCVPISNHLYFYWYRQILGQKVEFLVSFYNNEISEKSEIFDDQFSVERPDGSNFTLKIRSTKLEDSAMYFCASSEMRQGMNGYTFGSGTRLTVV.

J is TRBJ2-4 and V is TRBV6-2 or TRBV6-3, with D perhaps matching TRBD2 (7 bases). Trimming took 3 bases from V and 7 from J, leaving 13 bases between them. Germline CDR1 and CDR2: MNHEY and SVGEGT. This CDR3 comprises 14 residues. The CDR3 sequence: CASSYSGGRNIQYF. CDR3 DNA: TGTGCCAGCAGTTATTCCGGGGGGCGGAACATTCAGTACTTC.

This sequence joins TRBV7-9 and TRBJ2-3, with 8 bases lining up with TRBD1. Looked up from germline, CDR1 is SEHNR and CDR2 is FQNEAQ (reference sequence). The V segment lost 5 bases and the J segment 2 bases; nucleotides outside the gene matches: 3. The CDR3 sequence is 14 residues long. CDR3 sequence reads: CASSGQGFTDTQYF. The CDR3 DNA reads TGTGCCAGCAGCGGACAGGGTTTCACAGATACGCAGTATTTT.